This T cell receptor beta chain was recovered during a study of blood T cell repertoires in COVID-19. The wider study: Acute and convalescent COVID-19 specimens originated in the United States, Italy and Spain. Sample material is recorded as cDNA or gDNA derived from T cells, B-cell-depleted T cells, or PBMCs.

In the authors' workflow: Reference gene primer amplification gave nucleated cell count estimates. Profiling relied on immunoSEQ multiplex PCR, and the TCRdb table lists in-frame clones only, not all of them. The V and J calls and the clone size are those of that table, but D and trimming were determined from the DNA. The sample shows 150,000 to 200,000 clones, about 81% of them seen only once. V lost 7 bases, J lost 1 base, and 14 bases lay in between. The germline V gene encodes CDR1 SGDLS and CDR2 YYNGEE. This CDR3 is built from 14 residues. The sequenced sample consisted of peripheral blood. The receptor comes from a man younger than 40 with active or convalescent COVID-19. The chain joins TRBV9 to TRBJ1-1; D not resolved. The CDR3 sequence: CASAVEQQNTEAFF. CDR3 sequence (DNA): TGTGCCAGCGCTGTGGAACAGCAGAACACTGAAGCTTTCTTT.